This note documents a single T cell receptor (beta chain) sequence. Its specific antigen is unknown. Base qualities are not recorded, but no much larger clone differs from it by a single base. The data were taken from a study of T cells in Graves' hyperthyroidism and ophthalmopathy (dated by TCRdb to the late 2010s). About the investigation overall: Peripheral blood was sampled at the time of initial diagnosis, prior to any treatment. TCR V-J signatures able to tell the groups apart were searched for in a discovery cohort of 90 to 100 patients, of whom more than 40 had Graves' ophthalmopathy and about 60 had stable Graves' hyperthyroidism. Prospective prediction of ophthalmopathy was tested in an independent validation cohort of fewer than 20 hyperthyroidism patients and 17 patients who later progressed to ophthalmopathy. The 100 discovery patients were randomly split 7:3 into training and test sets. Thyroid tissue and blood T-cell repertoires from roughly 6 Graves' hyperthyroidism patients were also compared in the study. Once sampling was done, hyperthyroidism patients were given methimazole at a starting dose of 30 mg daily, whereas ophthalmopathy patients were given high-dose intravenous methylprednisolone. TCR Vbeta CDR3 sequencing of 120 to 150 peripheral blood samples (43 ophthalmopathy, around 80 hyperthyroidism and around 17 progressor patients) is reported in the paper. The paper's findings and limits, for the study overall: Most expanded thyroid clonotypes (frequency above 0.001) were also detected in blood, suggesting blood repertoires may reflect thyroid immune responses. Ophthalmopathy was separated from stable hyperthyroidism by a 13 V-J signature model, with over 85% sensitivity and approximately 81% specificity obtained in cross-validation and 80%/75% obtained in testing. In validation, the model predicted progression to ophthalmopathy a median of about 5.9 months before onset, with 70% to 71% sensitivity and just under 75% specificity. No statistical method was used to set the sample size in advance, and investigators knew the group allocation.

The hyperthyroidism patients were between 18 and 65 years old and newly diagnosed, with a disease duration of less than 2 months. Exclusion was applied to patients with uncontrolled infections, other autoimmune diseases, pregnancy or lactation. Clinical symptoms, serum thyroxine and TRAb, thyroid ultrasound, and orbital computed tomography formed the basis for the diagnoses. Blood from progressor patients was drawn when they were first diagnosed with hyperthyroidism, before any ophthalmopathy symptoms appeared. Ficoll-Paque density gradient centrifugation was used to isolate PBMCs from about 10 ml of fresh peripheral blood. Progressor patients were first diagnosed with Graves' hyperthyroidism and then developed ophthalmopathy during follow-up. Total RNA was extracted with Trizol reagent, and quality was checked on an Agilent 2100 Bioanalyzer. The junction carries 15 bases between V and J, which are trimmed by 5 bases and 1 base respectively. Reading from cysteine to phenylalanine, the CDR3 counts 16 amino acids. Of all the DNA, just the CDR3 is kept, 48 bases in frame from base 1.

The TCR beta CDR3 regions were amplified from the RNA transcripts. The TCR CDR3 was subjected to a first round of RT-PCR using the HTBI primer set and the Qiagen OneStep RT-PCR kit. Libraries were constructed in a second round of multiplex PCR, after which size selection and purification were performed. Sequencing of the libraries was done on an Illumina HiSeq2000 using paired-end 100 bp reads. In the authors' own workflow: SOAPnuke was used to process the raw data, removing reads that contained adapters or uncalled bases, had a mean Phred below 15, or lacked an exact match to the constant primer or identifier. COPE v1.2.5 was used to merge the high-quality paired reads, and each unique nucleotide sequence was defined as a clonotype. MiTCR v1.1 was used to align the clonotypes against IMGT TRBV, TRBD and TRBJ reference segments. Analysis was restricted to V-J combinations with a frequency above 0.0001, which covered approximately 99% of repertoires. A TCS score was defined as the ratio between F50 (clonal expansion) and ExV (chaos), using BLOSUM62-based TCRdist between CDR3 peptides within each V-J. Welch's t-statistics and random forest reduced roughly 540 V-J features to some 14, which were used in a naive Bayes classifier (R e1071). TCRdb passed the public sequencing reads through fastp at Q25 and MiXCR, retaining productive beta sequences. Every distinct CDR3 protein forms one entry, paired with its most common genes and DNA. The V and J calls here are based on TCRdb, not the publication. The sample profile shows 690,000 or so distinct CDR3 sequences; 18% of them were found once. The ten most abundant clones make up roughly a sixth of the sample.

The sample was blood. Rearrangement joined TRBV12-3 or TRBV12-4 to TRBJ1-5, with the D gene uncertain. This TCR was sampled from a woman aged 45 to 65 with Graves' hyperthyroidism that later progressed to Graves' ophthalmopathy. The nucleotide sequence is TGTGCCAGCAGTCCAGTCGGAGGATGGAGCAATCAGCCCCAGCATTTT. This translates into CASSPVGGWSNQPQHF.